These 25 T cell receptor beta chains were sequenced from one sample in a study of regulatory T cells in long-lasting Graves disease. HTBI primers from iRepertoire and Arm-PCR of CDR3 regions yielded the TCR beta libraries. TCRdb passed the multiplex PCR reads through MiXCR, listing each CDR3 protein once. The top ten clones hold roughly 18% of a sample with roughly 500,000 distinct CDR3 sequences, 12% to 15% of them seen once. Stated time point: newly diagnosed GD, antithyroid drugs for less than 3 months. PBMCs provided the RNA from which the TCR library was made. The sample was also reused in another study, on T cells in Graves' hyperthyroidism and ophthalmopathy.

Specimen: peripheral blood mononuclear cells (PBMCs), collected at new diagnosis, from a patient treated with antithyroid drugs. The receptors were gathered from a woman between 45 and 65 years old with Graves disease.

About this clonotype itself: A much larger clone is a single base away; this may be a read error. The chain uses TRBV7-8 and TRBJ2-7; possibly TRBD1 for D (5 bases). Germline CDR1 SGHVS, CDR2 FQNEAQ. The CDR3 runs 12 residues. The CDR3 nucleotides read TGTACCAGCAGCCCCAGGGTGGGCGAGCAGTACTTC. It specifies CTSSPRVGEQYF.

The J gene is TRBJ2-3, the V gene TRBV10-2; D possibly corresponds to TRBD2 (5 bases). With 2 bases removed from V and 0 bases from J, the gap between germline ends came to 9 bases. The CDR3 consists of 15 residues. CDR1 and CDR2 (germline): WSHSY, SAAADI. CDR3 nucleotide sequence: TGCGCCAGCAGTGAGCAGCGGTATAGCACAGATACGCAGTATTTT. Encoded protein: CASSEQRYSTDTQYF.

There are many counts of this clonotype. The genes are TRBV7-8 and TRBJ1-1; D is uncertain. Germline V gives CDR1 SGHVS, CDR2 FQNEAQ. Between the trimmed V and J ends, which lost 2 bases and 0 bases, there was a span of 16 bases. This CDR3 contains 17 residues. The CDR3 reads CASSLMGGGDMNTEAFF. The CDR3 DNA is TGTGCCAGCAGCTTAATGGGAGGCGGGGATATGAACACTGAAGCTTTCTTT.

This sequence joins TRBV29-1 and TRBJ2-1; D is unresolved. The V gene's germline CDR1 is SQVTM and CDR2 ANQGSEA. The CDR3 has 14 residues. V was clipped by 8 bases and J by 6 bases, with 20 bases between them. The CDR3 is CSLDGGPLRNEQFF. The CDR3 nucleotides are TGCAGCCTGGATGGTGGCCCATTACGCAATGAGCAGTTCTTC.

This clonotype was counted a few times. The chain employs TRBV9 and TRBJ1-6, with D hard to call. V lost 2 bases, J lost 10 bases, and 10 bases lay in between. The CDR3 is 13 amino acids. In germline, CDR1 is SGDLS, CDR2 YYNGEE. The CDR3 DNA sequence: TGTGCCAGCAGCGTGGAAACACGCTCACCCCTCCACTTT. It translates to CASSVETRSPLHF. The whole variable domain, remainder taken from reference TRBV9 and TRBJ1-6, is DSGVTQTPKHLITATGQRVTLRCSPRSGDLSVYWYQQSLDQGLQFLIQYYNGEERAKGNILERFSAQQFPDLHSELNLSSLELGDSALYFCASSVETRSPLHFGNGTRLTVT.

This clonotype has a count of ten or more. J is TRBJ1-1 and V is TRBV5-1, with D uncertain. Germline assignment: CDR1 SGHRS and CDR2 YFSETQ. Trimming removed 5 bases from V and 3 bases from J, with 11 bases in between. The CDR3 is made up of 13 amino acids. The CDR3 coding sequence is TGCGCCAGCAGATTAAAGGTCGACACTGAAGCTTTCTTT. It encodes CASRLKVDTEAFF.

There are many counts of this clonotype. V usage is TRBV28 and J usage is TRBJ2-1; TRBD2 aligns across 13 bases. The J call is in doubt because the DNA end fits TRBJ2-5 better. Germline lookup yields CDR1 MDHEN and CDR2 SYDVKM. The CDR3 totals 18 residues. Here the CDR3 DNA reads TGTGCCAGCAGTTTACCGGCCGGACTAGCGGGAGCGGGGGAGACCCAGTACTTC. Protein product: CASSLPAGLAGAGETQYF.

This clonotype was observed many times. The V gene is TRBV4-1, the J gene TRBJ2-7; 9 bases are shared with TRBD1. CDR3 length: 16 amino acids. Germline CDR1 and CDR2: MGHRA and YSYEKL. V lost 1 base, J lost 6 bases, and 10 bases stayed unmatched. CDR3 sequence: CASSQAQPGTGREQYF. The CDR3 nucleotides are TGCGCCAGCAGCCAAGCACAACCCGGGACAGGGCGCGAGCAGTACTTC.

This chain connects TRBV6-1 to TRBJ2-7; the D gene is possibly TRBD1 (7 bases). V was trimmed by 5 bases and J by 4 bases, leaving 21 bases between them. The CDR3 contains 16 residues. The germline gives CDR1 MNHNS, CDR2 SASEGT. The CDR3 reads CASSNLGRGASYEQYF. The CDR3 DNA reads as TGTGCCAGCAGTAACCTCGGCAGGGGGGCCTCTTACGAGCAGTACTTC.

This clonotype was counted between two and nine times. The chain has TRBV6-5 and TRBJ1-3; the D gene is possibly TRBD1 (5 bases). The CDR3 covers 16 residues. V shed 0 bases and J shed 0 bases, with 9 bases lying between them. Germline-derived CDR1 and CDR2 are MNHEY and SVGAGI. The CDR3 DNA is TGTGCCAGCAGTTACTCCACAGGCGACTCTGGAAACACCATATATTTT. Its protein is CASSYSTGDSGNTIYF.

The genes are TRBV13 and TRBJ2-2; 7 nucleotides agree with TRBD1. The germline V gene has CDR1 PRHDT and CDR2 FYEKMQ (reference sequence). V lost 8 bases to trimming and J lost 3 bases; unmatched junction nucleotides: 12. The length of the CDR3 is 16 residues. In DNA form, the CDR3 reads TGTGCCAGCGAAGGACAGGAGGAATATTACACCGGGGAGCTGTTTTTT. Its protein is CASEGQEEYYTGELFF.

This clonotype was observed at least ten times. In nucleotides, the CDR3 is TGTGCCAGTAGTATTCTTGGGCTAGCGGGAAGGAATGAGCAGTTCTTC. It yields the protein CASSILGLAGRNEQFF. The gene calls are TRBV19 and TRBJ2-1; 9 nucleotides line up with TRBD2. CDR3 length: 16 residues. V lost 3 bases to trimming and J lost 7 bases; unmatched junction nucleotides: 10. Per germline, CDR1 LNHDA and CDR2 SQIVND (reference sequence).

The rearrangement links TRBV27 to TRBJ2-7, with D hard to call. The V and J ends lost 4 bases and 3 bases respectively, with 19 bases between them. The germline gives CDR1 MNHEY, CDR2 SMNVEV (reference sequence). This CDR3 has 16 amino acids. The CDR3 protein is CASSSPTRSTRYEQYF. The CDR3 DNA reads TGTGCCAGCAGTTCCCCGACTCGCTCTACCCGCTACGAGCAGTACTTC.

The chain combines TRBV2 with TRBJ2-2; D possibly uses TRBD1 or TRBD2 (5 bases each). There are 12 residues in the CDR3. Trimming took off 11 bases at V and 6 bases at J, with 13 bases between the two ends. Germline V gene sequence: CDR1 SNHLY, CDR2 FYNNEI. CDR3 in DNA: TGTGCCGGGAGACAGACCGCCGGGGAGCTGTTTTTT. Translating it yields CAGRQTAGELFF.

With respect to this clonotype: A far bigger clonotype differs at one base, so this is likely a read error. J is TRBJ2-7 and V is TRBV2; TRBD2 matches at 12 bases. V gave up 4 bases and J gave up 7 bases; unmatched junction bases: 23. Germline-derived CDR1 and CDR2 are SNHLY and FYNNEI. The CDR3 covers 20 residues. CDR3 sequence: CASSVLSRLAGVGSYNEQYF. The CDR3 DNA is TGTGCCAGCAGTGTATTAAGTCGACTAGCGGGAGTGGGCTCCTACAATGAGCAGTACTTC.

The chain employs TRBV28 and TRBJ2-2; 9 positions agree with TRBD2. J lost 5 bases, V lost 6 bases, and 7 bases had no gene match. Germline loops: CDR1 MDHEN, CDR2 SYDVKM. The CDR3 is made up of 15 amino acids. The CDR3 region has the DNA TGTGCCAGCAGGAGACTAGCGGAGGGGACCGGGGAGCTGTTTTTT. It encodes CASRRLAEGTGELFF.

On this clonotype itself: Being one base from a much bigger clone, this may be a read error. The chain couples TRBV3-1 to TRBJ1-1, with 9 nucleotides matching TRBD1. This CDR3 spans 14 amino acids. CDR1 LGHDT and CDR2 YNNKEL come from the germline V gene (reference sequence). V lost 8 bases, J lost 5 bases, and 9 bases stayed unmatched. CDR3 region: CASAPGQGKTEAFF. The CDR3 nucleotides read TGTGCCAGCGCGCCCGGACAGGGGAAGACTGAAGCTTTCTTT.

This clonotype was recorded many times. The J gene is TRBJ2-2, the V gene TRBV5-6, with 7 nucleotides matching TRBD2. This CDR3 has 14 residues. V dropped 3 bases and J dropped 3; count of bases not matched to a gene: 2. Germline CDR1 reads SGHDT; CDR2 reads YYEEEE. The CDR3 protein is CASSSGLDTGELFF. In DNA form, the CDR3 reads TGTGCCAGCAGCTCCGGACTAGACACCGGGGAGCTGTTTTTT.

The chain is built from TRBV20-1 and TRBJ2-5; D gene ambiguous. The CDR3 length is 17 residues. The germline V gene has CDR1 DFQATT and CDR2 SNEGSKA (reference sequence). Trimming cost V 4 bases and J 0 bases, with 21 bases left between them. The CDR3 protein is CSATPRLAAHYQETQYF. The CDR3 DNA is TGCAGTGCTACGCCCCGCCTGGCAGCACATTACCAAGAGACCCAGTACTTC.

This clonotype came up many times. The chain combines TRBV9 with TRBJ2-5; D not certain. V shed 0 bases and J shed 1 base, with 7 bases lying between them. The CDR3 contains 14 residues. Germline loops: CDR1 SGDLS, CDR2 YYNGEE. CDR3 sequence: CASSVAYAQETQYF. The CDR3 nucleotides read TGTGCCAGCAGCGTAGCATACGCCCAAGAGACCCAGTACTTC.

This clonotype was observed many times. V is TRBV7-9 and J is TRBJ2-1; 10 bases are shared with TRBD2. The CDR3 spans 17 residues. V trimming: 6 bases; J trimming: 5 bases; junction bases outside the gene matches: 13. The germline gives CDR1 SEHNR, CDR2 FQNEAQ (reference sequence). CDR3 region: CASRPSGRESYDNEQFF. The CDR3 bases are TGTGCCAGCAGGCCTAGCGGGAGAGAGTCCTATGACAATGAGCAGTTCTTC.

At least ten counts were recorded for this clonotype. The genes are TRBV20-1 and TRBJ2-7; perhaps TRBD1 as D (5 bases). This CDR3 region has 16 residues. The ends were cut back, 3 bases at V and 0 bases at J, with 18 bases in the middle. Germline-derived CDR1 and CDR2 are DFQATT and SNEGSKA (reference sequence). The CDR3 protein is CSASLPNRSFSYEQYF. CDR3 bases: TGCAGTGCTAGCCTCCCCAACAGGAGTTTCTCCTACGAGCAGTACTTC.

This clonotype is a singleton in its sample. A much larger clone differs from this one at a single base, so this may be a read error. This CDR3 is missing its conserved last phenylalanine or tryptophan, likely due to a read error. In DNA form, the CDR3 reads TGTGCCAGCAGTCTTGGACTAGCGGGATTCACAGATACGCAGTATCTT. Translated, it gives CASSLGLAGFTDTQYL. The chain carries TRBV6-1 and TRBJ2-3, with 12 bases lining up with TRBD2. This CDR3 is 16 amino acids long. Trimming cost V 5 bases and J 2 bases; bases outside gene matches: 5. Germline V gene sequence: CDR1 MNHNS, CDR2 SASEGT.

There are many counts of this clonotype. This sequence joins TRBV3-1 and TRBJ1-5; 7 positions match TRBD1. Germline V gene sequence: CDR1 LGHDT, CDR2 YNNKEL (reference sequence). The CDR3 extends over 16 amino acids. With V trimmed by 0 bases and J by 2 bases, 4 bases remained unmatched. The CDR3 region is CASSQEGTVGNQPQHF. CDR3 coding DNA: TGTGCCAGCAGCCAAGAAGGGACAGTGGGCAATCAGCCCCAGCATTTT.

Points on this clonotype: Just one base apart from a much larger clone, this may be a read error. The chain's CDR3 is CASSRDRSGAHEQYF. DNA for the CDR3: TGTGCCAGCAGCAGAGACAGGTCGGGAGCCCACGAGCAGTACTTC. The J gene is TRBJ2-7, the V gene TRBV2; the D gene could be TRBD1 or TRBD2 (6 bases each). Looked up from germline, CDR1 is SNHLY and CDR2 is FYNNEI. The CDR3 extends over 15 amino acids. The germline V and J ends were trimmed by 6 bases and 5 bases, with 20 bases remaining between them.